Below are 20 T cell receptor beta chains sequenced from a single sample in a study of blood T cells in healthy people across ages (dated by TCRdb to the mid-2010s). To prepare the library, 5' RACE was applied. Sequencing was carried out with an Illumina HiSeq 2500. A second PCR of about 6 to 12 cycles was performed with a sample-barcoded 5' primer and a J-beta primer mix. TCRdb reanalyzed the raw reads on its own, using fastp at Q25 for trimming and MiXCR for clone calling, and kept in-frame beta chains. Rows with a matching CDR3 protein are joined into one entry that keeps the most common DNA and genes. The sample yields approximately 800,000 distinct CDR3 sequences; about 42% were counted once. In total, the top ten clones hold 15% to 20% of the sample. Sequencing was done on a sample of blood. The source of these receptors is a man aged 80 or over in good health.

This rearrangement joins TRBV20-1 to TRBJ2-1, with D uncertain. The germline V gene has CDR1 DFQATT and CDR2 SNEGSKA (reference sequence). The CDR3 has 15 residues. The CDR3 DNA reads TGCAGCGCTCAACCTTGGACCAAGGTTAACAATGAGCAGTTCTTC. This encodes CSAQPWTKVNNEQFF.

This clonotype was observed a few times. V is TRBV5-4 and J is TRBJ1-1; D not resolved. The CDR3 is 15 residues long. Trimming removed 0 bases at V and 3 bases at J, with 12 bases between. Germline V gives CDR1 SGHNT, CDR2 YYREEE (reference sequence). The CDR3, as DNA: TGTGCCAGCAGCTTGGTAAGGGATTTGGACACTGAAGCTTTCTTT. This encodes CASSLVRDLDTEAFF.

The V gene is TRBV5-1, the J gene TRBJ2-7, with 10 bases lining up with TRBD2. TRBJ2-5 explains the end of the DNA better; the J call may be wrong. The germline CDR1 and CDR2 sequences are SGHRS and YFSETQ. The CDR3 sequence is 17 residues long. CDR3 nucleotides: TGCGCCAGCAGCAAAATGAGGCTAGCGGGAGAAGGAGAGACCCAGTACTTC. Amino acid sequence: CASSKMRLAGEGETQYF.

This rearrangement joins TRBV12-3 or TRBV12-4 to TRBJ2-7, with 11 bases aligning to TRBD2. J gave up 7 bases and V 3 bases, and 11 bases lay outside the gene matches. The CDR3 has 16 amino acids. CDR3 bases: TGTGCCAGCAGTTTCCCTTTTAGCGGGAGGGCGGTAGAGCAGTACTTC. It codes for CASSFPFSGRAVEQYF.

This chain uses TRBV28 with TRBJ1-1, with TRBD1 as a possible D gene (5 bases). The V end was cut by 10 bases, the J end by 5 bases, with 23 bases between. The CDR3 totals 15 residues. Germline values: CDR1 MDHEN, CDR2 SYDVKM. The CDR3 spells CATIPPGEGWTEAFF. Written as DNA, the CDR3 is TGTGCCACCATCCCACCGGGCGAGGGGTGGACTGAAGCTTTCTTT.

This clonotype was observed a handful of times. The rearrangement joins TRBV6-6 to TRBJ2-1; D is perhaps TRBD1 (5 bases). The CDR3 runs to 12 residues. V was cut by 3 bases and J by 8 bases, with 8 bases left in between. Germline V gene sequence: CDR1 MNHNY, CDR2 SVGAGI (reference sequence). The chain's CDR3 is CASSYRGYEQFF. The CDR3 DNA reads TGTGCCAGCAGTTATAGGGGTTATGAGCAGTTCTTC.

This clonotype came up many times. The J gene is TRBJ2-2, the V gene TRBV4-3, with TRBD2 matching 9 bases. The CDR3 has 17 amino acids. Germline loops: CDR1 LGHNA, CDR2 YSLEER. Unmatched junction bases numbered 5, after V lost 0 bases and J lost 3 bases. For the CDR3, the DNA is TGCGCCAGCAGCCAAGATTGGGCTAGCGGGGACACCGGGGAGCTGTTTTTT. It specifies CASSQDWASGDTGELFF.

J is TRBJ2-1 and V is TRBV28, with TRBD2 matching over 13 bases. J lost 0 bases, V lost 7 bases, and 9 bases had no gene match. Looked up from germline, CDR1 is MDHEN and CDR2 is SYDVKM. The CDR3 contains 18 residues. The CDR3 reads CASTGLAGATSSYNEQFF. CDR3 bases: TGTGCCAGCACCGGACTAGCGGGGGCCACAAGCTCCTACAATGAGCAGTTCTTC. Based on the CDR3 plus reference TRBV28 and TRBJ2-1, the full variable domain is DVKVTQSSRYLVKRTGEKVFLECVQDMDHENMFWYRQDPGLGLRLIYFSYDVKMKEKGDIPEGYSVSREKKERFSLILESASTNQTSMYLCASTGLAGATSSYNEQFFGPGTRLTVL.

The V call is TRBV7-9, the J call TRBJ2-4, with 7 bases lining up with TRBD2. The closer fit of TRBJ2-5 to the DNA end suggests the J call may be wrong. The CDR3 runs to 14 residues. From germline, CDR1 is SEHNR and CDR2 FQNEAQ (reference sequence). The CDR3 sequence is CASSFRRGEETQYF. Written as DNA, the CDR3 is TGTGCCAGCAGCTTTAGACGGGGGGAAGAGACCCAGTACTTC.

This rearrangement joins TRBV12-3 or TRBV12-4 to TRBJ2-3; weak D call: TRBD2 (6 bases). Trimming stripped 6 bases from V and 4 bases from J, with 17 bases between. This CDR3 region has 15 residues. CDR3 region: CASSPAGLSADTQYF. The CDR3 DNA is TGTGCCAGCAGCCCGGCGGGACTGAGCGCAGATACGCAGTATTTT.

This chain connects TRBV7-2 to TRBJ1-2; D perhaps matches TRBD1 (5 bases). Deletions cut 5 bases from V and 6 bases from J, with 28 bases between. CDR3 size: 18 residues. Germline loops: CDR1 SGHTA, CDR2 FQGNSA. The CDR3 DNA is TGTGCCAGCAGCCTAATTTTTGACACGGGGGGTTTCGGCAATGGCTACACCTTC. Its protein is CASSLIFDTGGFGNGYTF.

V gene TRBV20-1 combines with J gene TRBJ2-1; 7 nucleotides line up with TRBD2. Germline loops: CDR1 DFQATT, CDR2 SNEGSKA (reference sequence). This CDR3 is built from 16 residues. The V and J ends lost 6 bases and 7 bases, in that order; junction bases with no gene match: 18. The CDR3 DNA follows: TGCAGTGCCAATCCCTTGCGGGAGAGGTCGGGGAATGAGCAGTTCTTC. It specifies CSANPLRERSGNEQFF.

The CDR3: CASSPGASGGYGEQFF. The CDR3 DNA reads as TGTGCCAGCAGTCCGGGGGCTAGCGGGGGATACGGCGAGCAGTTCTTC. The rearrangement uses TRBV12-3 or TRBV12-4 and TRBJ2-1; 10 positions agree with TRBD2. The CDR3 totals 16 residues. V shed 5 bases and J 10 bases; nucleotides not matched to a gene: 14.

This clonotype was seen more than once but under ten times. The chain has TRBV28 and TRBJ2-7; D is uncertain. The germline V gene has CDR1 MDHEN and CDR2 SYDVKM. The V end was cut by 2 bases, the J end by 7 bases, with 9 bases between. The CDR3 runs 12 residues. The CDR3 sequence: CASSLTRREQYF. CDR3 nucleotide sequence: TGTGCCAGCAGTTTAACTCGGCGAGAGCAGTACTTC. Variable domain in full (rest from reference TRBV28 and TRBJ2-7): DVKVTQSSRYLVKRTGEKVFLECVQDMDHENMFWYRQDPGLGLRLIYFSYDVKMKEKGDIPEGYSVSREKKERFSLILESASTNQTSMYLCASSLTRREQYFGPGTRLTVT.

This clonotype was recorded a few times. V and J are TRBV27 and TRBJ2-1; TRBD1 agrees at 7 bases. The DNA end lines up better with TRBJ2-7; the J call may be wrong. Germline CDR1 reads MNHEY; CDR2 reads SMNVEV (reference sequence). There are 15 residues in the CDR3. The CDR3 DNA is TGTGCCAGCAGTCCGGACAGGAGCTCCTACAATGAGCAGTACTTC. Amino acids: CASSPDRSSYNEQYF.

This rearrangement joins TRBV3-1 to TRBJ2-1; the match to TRBD2 covers 7 bases. CDR3 length equals 17 residues. The ends lost 4 bases at V and 4 bases at J; junction bases unmatched: 13. Germline assignment: CDR1 LGHDT and CDR2 YNNKEL (reference sequence). The CDR3 here is CASSPPGWGGIYNEQFF. In DNA form, the CDR3 reads TGTGCCAGCAGCCCCCCCGGGTGGGGGGGGATATACAATGAGCAGTTCTTC.

V usage is TRBV2 and J usage is TRBJ2-1, with D perhaps matching TRBD1 (6 bases). The CDR3 length is 14 residues. Trimming removed 3 bases from V and 4 bases from J, with 10 bases in between. CDR1 SNHLY and CDR2 FYNNEI come from the germline V gene. CDR3 residues: CASSERTVYNEQFF. CDR3 DNA: TGTGCCAGCAGTGAGAGGACAGTATACAATGAGCAGTTCTTC.

This chain links TRBV4-2 with TRBJ2-4, with 12 bases lining up with TRBD2. The DNA matches TRBJ2-7 better at its end, which makes the J call doubtful. Germline loops: CDR1 LGHNA, CDR2 YNFKEQ. The CDR3 loop spans 21 amino acids. The chain's CDR3 is CASSPAGTSLAGGFFSYEQYF. CDR3 nucleotides: TGTGCCAGCAGCCCCGCCGGGACGTCCCTAGCGGGAGGGTTCTTTTCCTACGAGCAGTACTTC.

The chain employs TRBV7-9 and TRBJ2-3, with TRBD1 identical over 9 bases. Looked up from germline, CDR1 is SEHNR and CDR2 is FQNEAQ (reference sequence). CDR3 length: 16 amino acids. J lost 4 bases, V lost 5 bases, and 10 bases had no gene match. As DNA, the CDR3 is TGTGCCAGCAGCCTGGGGGGACAGGGCAAATCAGATACGCAGTATTTT. Its translation is CASSLGGQGKSDTQYF.

This clonotype was recorded only once. This chain joins TRBV4-1 and TRBJ2-7; D perhaps matches TRBD1 (6 bases). This CDR3 is 15 amino acids long. Germline loops: CDR1 MGHRA, CDR2 YSYEKL. V was pared by 4 bases and J by 0 bases, with 13 bases between. CDR3 amino acids: CASSRGQTSSYEQYF. CDR3 DNA: TGCGCCAGCAGCCGGGGACAAACCAGCTCCTACGAGCAGTACTTC.